A selection of T cell receptor beta chains follows, all from one sample in a study of blood T cell repertoires in COVID-19. Sequencing used immunoSEQ multiplex PCR; TCRdb keeps in-frame clones, though not all of them. Of about 100,000 clones in the sample, 88% were seen once. The specimen sequenced was peripheral blood. The receptor set was obtained from a human donor in a cohort sampled during active COVID-19. The CDR3 runs from the conserved cysteine through the conserved F or W. Each record gives: V gene, J gene, D gene, CDR3 protein. A D gene is named only where the DNA matches it firmly.

V gene: TRBV11-1; J gene: TRBJ2-5; D gene: NA; CDR3 protein: CASSPGVRETQYF
V gene: TRBV10-3; J gene: TRBJ2-1; D gene: TRBD1; CDR3 protein: CAISPGQGWNEQFF
V gene: TRBV28; J gene: TRBJ1-2; D gene: NA; CDR3 protein: CASSPPSGTAVYGYTF
V gene: TRBV19; J gene: TRBJ1-5; D gene: NA; CDR3 protein: CASTQGPYSNQPQHF
V gene: TRBV6-5; J gene: TRBJ1-2; D gene: NA; CDR3 protein: CASSYLGVPNYGYTF
V gene: TRBV24-1; J gene: TRBJ2-5; D gene: TRBD1; CDR3 protein: CATSDSTGLETQYF
V gene: TRBV11-2; J gene: TRBJ1-5; D gene: NA; CDR3 protein: CASSPGRVGPFSNQPQHF
V gene: TRBV30; J gene: TRBJ2-5; D gene: NA; CDR3 protein: CAWSEGGAGETQYF
V gene: TRBV3-1/TRBV3-2; J gene: TRBJ1-1; D gene: NA; CDR3 protein: CASSVSGANTEAFF
V gene: TRBV19; J gene: TRBJ1-5; D gene: NA; CDR3 protein: CASSQRRTNSNQPQHF